Presented here are 14 T cell receptor beta chains from one specimen sequenced in a study of graft-versus-host responses after intestinal transplantation (dated by TCRdb to about 2021). Library preparation used the immunoSEQ multiplex PCR assay. TCRdb re-hosts the immuneACCESS table, in-frame sequences only. Its copies lack some clones; in the studies checked, an unresolved V gene accounts for under half of them, and the cause for the rest is not known. The sample yields over 40,000 clones; over 85% were counted once. The ten largest clones capture 5% to 7% of the sample. The sequences come from PBMCs, collected around 800 days after a first intestinal transplant, on the day of a second. The receptors derive from a human patient who received an intestinal transplant, so some T cells may come from the graft donor.

V is TRBV18 and J is TRBJ1-2; tentative D call: TRBD1 (6 bases). V lost 0 bases to trimming and J lost 3 bases, with 8 bases between them. The CDR3 runs to 14 residues. Looked up from germline, CDR1 is KGHSH and CDR2 is LQKENI. DNA for the CDR3: TGTGCCAGCTCACCACCAGGGGGGCACTATGGCTACACCTTC. Its translation: CASSPPGGHYGYTF.

The V gene is TRBV4-1, the J gene TRBJ1-1; maybe TRBD1 (6 bases). Deletions cut 1 base from V and 2 bases from J, with 14 bases between. Germline values: CDR1 MGHRA, CDR2 YSYEKL. The CDR3 extends over 16 amino acids. DNA of the CDR3: TGCGCCAGCAGCCAAGCGCTGACAGGTTTTAACACTGAAGCTTTCTTT. Translating gives CASSQALTGFNTEAFF.

CDR3 sequence (DNA): TGCGCCAGCAGCCAAGATAGCAGGATCCTTCAGCCCCAGCATTTT. Its translation is CASSQDSRILQPQHF. The J gene is TRBJ1-5, the V gene TRBV4-1, with no clear D. The CDR3 spans 15 residues. The germline V and J ends were trimmed by 0 bases and 6 bases, with 12 bases remaining between them. CDR1 is MGHRA and CDR2 is YSYEKL in the germline V gene.

The chain has TRBV19 and TRBJ1-1; TRBD1 matches 11 bases. CDR3 length: 15 residues. The germline V gene encodes CDR1 LNHDA and CDR2 SQIVND (reference sequence). Trimming at V came to 7 bases and at J to 5 bases, leaving 9 bases not matched to a gene. The DNA of the CDR3 is TGTGCCAGTAAAGCCGGGACAGGGGGATGGACTGAAGCTTTCTTT. Amino acids: CASKAGTGGWTEAFF.

A single count supports this clone. This chain joins TRBV15 and TRBJ1-1; 8 bases are shared with TRBD1. V lost 3 bases to trimming and J lost 1 base; unmatched junction nucleotides: 1. The length of the CDR3 is 14 residues. Germline loops: CDR1 LNHNV, CDR2 YYDKDF (reference sequence). CDR3 sequence: CATSRDRANTEAFF. The DNA for the CDR3 is TGTGCCACCAGCAGGGACAGGGCGAACACTGAAGCTTTCTTT.

The chain is built from TRBV7-9 and TRBJ1-2; no firm D call. The CDR3 covers 13 residues. Germline values: CDR1 SEHNR, CDR2 FQNEAQ (reference sequence). With 5 bases removed from V and 8 bases from J, the gap between germline ends came to 15 bases. CDR3 bases: TGTGCCAGCAGCCCCCCCTTGGGTGACGGCTACACCTTC. It encodes CASSPPLGDGYTF.

The chain combines TRBV7-3 with TRBJ2-2; 10 nucleotides line up with TRBD1. The CDR3 extends over 16 amino acids. Germline CDR1 and CDR2: SGHTA and FQGTGA. V lost 2 bases, J lost 6 bases, and 6 bases stayed unmatched. This CDR3 reads CASSLAGTGVAGELFF. The CDR3 nucleotides are TGTGCCAGCAGCTTAGCCGGGACAGGGGTGGCCGGGGAGCTGTTTTTT. The entire variable domain, with the rest obtained from reference TRBV7-3 and TRBJ2-2, is as follows: GAGVSQTPSNKVTEKGKYVELRCDPISGHTALYWYRQSLGQGPEFLIYFQGTGAADDSGLPNDRFFAVRPEGSVSTLKIQRTERGDSAVYLCASSLAGTGVAGELFFGEGSRLTVL.

The chain recombines TRBV5-1 with TRBJ2-7; D may be TRBD1 or TRBD2 (5 bases each). V was clipped by 4 bases and J by 4 bases, with 15 bases between them. CDR1 is SGHRS and CDR2 is YFSETQ in the germline V gene. This CDR3 contains 14 residues. The CDR3 DNA reads as TGCGCCAGCAGCAGGGACGTAGGAGATTACGAGCAGTACTTC. Its translation: CASSRDVGDYEQYF.

The chain recombines TRBV19 with TRBJ1-1; the D gene is possibly TRBD1 (5 bases). Germline CDR1 is LNHDA and CDR2 is SQIVND (reference sequence). This CDR3 region has 15 residues. V was shortened by 3 bases and J by 0 bases, with 11 bases between the two germline ends. Here the CDR3 reads CASSMGQPMNTEAFF. The CDR3, as DNA: TGTGCCAGTAGTATGGGGCAGCCCATGAACACTGAAGCTTTCTTT.

V usage is TRBV6-6 and J usage is TRBJ2-7, with TRBD2 identical over 10 bases. Trimming took 6 bases from V and 2 from J; bases not matched to a gene: 7. CDR1 is MNHNY and CDR2 is SVGAGI in the germline V gene (reference sequence). The CDR3 extends over 15 amino acids. Written as DNA, the CDR3 is TGTGCCAGCAGCTATCTTAGCGGGAGGCCCTACGAGCAGTACTTC. It yields the protein CASSYLSGRPYEQYF.

The chain joins TRBV18 to TRBJ2-5, with 8 bases aligning to TRBD1. The J segment lost 3 bases and the V segment lost 6 bases, leaving 6 bases of the junction unmatched. The CDR3 loop spans 14 amino acids. CDR1 is KGHSH and CDR2 is LQKENI in the germline V gene. This CDR3 is CASSRGQGKETQYF. The DNA of the CDR3 is TGTGCCAGCTCTCGCGGACAGGGCAAAGAGACCCAGTACTTC.

The chain combines TRBV6-1 with TRBJ2-1; D is ambiguous. The CDR3 has 15 residues. The germline V gene has CDR1 MNHNS and CDR2 SASEGT. V was trimmed by 6 bases and J by 0 bases, leaving 12 bases between them. The CDR3 region has the DNA TGTGCCAGCAGGGCGGTAAGGAGCTCCTACAATGAGCAGTTCTTC. Amino acids: CASRAVRSSYNEQFF.

The V and J genes are TRBV11-2 and TRBJ1-2; the D is unclear. CDR1 and CDR2 (germline): SGHAT, FQNNGV. V was trimmed by 4 bases and J by 4 bases, leaving 16 bases between them. The CDR3 contains 15 residues. CDR3 in amino acids: CASSSSSPSVYGYTF. CDR3 bases: TGTGCCAGCAGCTCTAGTAGCCCATCCGTCTATGGCTACACCTTC.

The chain has TRBV19 and TRBJ2-2; TRBD2 is a possible D gene (5 bases). Trimming removed 3 bases from V and 5 bases from J, with 16 bases in between. Germline V gene lookup returns CDR1 LNHDA and CDR2 SQIVND (reference sequence). The CDR3 consists of 16 residues. The CDR3 spells CASSILTLRGTGELFF. As DNA, the CDR3 is TGTGCCAGTAGTATTCTCACCCTTCGGGGAACCGGGGAGCTGTTTTTT.